The next 17 T cell receptor beta chains were all read from a single sample in a study of metastatic and nonmetastatic thyroid tumors. Thyroid surgery was preceded by no treatment in any patient. From the PCR reads, TCRdb re-called clones with MiXCR. This table holds tens of thousands of clones, about 4.1% found once. Input material: blood. The source is a female donor with papillary thyroid cancer or a benign thyroid nodule (not recorded which). Some clones in this sample may be carry-over from other donors' samples.

There are a few counts of this clone. The chain carries TRBV19 and TRBJ2-6, with TRBD1 matching over 7 bases. CDR1 and CDR2 (germline): LNHDA, SQIVND (reference sequence). This CDR3 has 16 amino acids. With 8 bases clipped from V and 0 bases from J, the junction kept 7 bases outside the gene matches. The CDR3 DNA sequence: TGTGCCAGTGGACAGGCAATCAACTCTGGGGCCAACGTCCTGACTTTC. This sequence encodes CASGQAINSGANVLTF.

In this sample, this clone turned up a few times. This CDR3 reads CASSVTGTGTYEQYF. The CDR3, as DNA: TGCGCCAGCAGCGTAACAGGGACGGGCACCTACGAGCAGTACTTC. V gene TRBV5-1 combines with J gene TRBJ2-7, with D possibly TRBD1 on 6 matching bases. The germline V and J ends were trimmed by 4 bases and 2 bases, with 16 bases remaining between them. Germline V lookup: CDR1 SGHRS, CDR2 YFSETQ. The CDR3 loop spans 15 amino acids.

This clone was picked up many times. The gene calls are TRBV10-1 and TRBJ1-1; D gene ambiguous. The CDR3 has 13 residues. CDR1 and CDR2 from the germline V gene are WNHNN and SYGVQD (reference sequence). Between the trimmed V and J ends, which lost 4 bases and 0 bases, there was a span of 6 bases. Here the CDR3 DNA reads TGCGCCAGCAGTGCTAACATGAACACTGAAGCTTTCTTT. Translated: CASSANMNTEAFF.

This clone was recorded at least ten times. The V gene is TRBV13, the J gene TRBJ2-7; no clear D. The CDR3 runs to 13 residues. CDR1 PRHDT and CDR2 FYEKMQ come from the germline V gene (reference sequence). The V gene lost 5 bases and the J gene lost 3 bases, with 11 bases spanning the gap. CDR3: CASSPERSYEQYF. The CDR3 region has the DNA TGTGCCAGCAGCCCAGAGCGTAGCTACGAGCAGTACTTC.

This clone was picked up many times. The V and J genes are TRBV18 and TRBJ2-3; 7 bases are shared with TRBD2. The length of the CDR3 is 18 residues. CDR1 and CDR2 from the germline V gene are KGHSH and LQKENI. With V trimmed by 4 bases and J by 2 bases, 15 bases remained unmatched. CDR3 sequence: CASSLYTSASPSTDTQYF. In DNA, the CDR3 is TGTGCCAGCTCACTATATACTAGCGCTTCGCCTTCCACAGATACGCAGTATTTT.

This clone was counted between two and nine times. This chain connects TRBV6-2 or TRBV6-3 to TRBJ1-2; 10 bases line up with TRBD1. From germline, CDR1 is MNHEY and CDR2 SVGEGT. CDR3 length: 14 amino acids. The ends lost 8 bases at V and 3 bases at J; junction bases unmatched: 6. CDR3 protein: CASGRTGGDYGYTF. The CDR3, as DNA: TGTGCCAGCGGCCGGACAGGGGGGGACTATGGCTACACCTTC.

This clone was detected a few times. The V gene is TRBV6-2 or TRBV6-3, the J gene TRBJ2-1; 12 positions agree with TRBD2. V gave up 6 bases and J gave up 4 bases; unmatched junction bases: 4. In germline, CDR1 is MNHEY, CDR2 SVGEGT. CDR3 length equals 15 residues. CDR3 loop: CASSLGLAGYNEQFF. CDR3 sequence (DNA): TGTGCCAGCAGCCTCGGACTAGCGGGGTACAATGAGCAGTTCTTC.

This chain joins TRBV6-5 and TRBJ1-2; 12 bases agree with TRBD1. J gave up 6 bases and V 2 bases, and 7 bases lay outside the gene matches. The length of the CDR3 is 16 residues. Germline V CDR1 and CDR2: MNHEY, SVGAGI. CDR3 sequence (DNA): TGTGCCAGCAGTTACGGGACAGGGGGCGCCGGAGATGGCTACACCTTC. Protein sequence: CASSYGTGGAGDGYTF.

This clone came up many times. The rearrangement links TRBV6-5 to TRBJ2-7; TRBD2 matches at 13 bases. The CDR3 contains 16 residues. Germline CDR1 MNHEY, CDR2 SVGAGI. V gave up 0 bases and J gave up 2 bases; unmatched junction bases: 1. The CDR3 is CASSYSGLAGTYEQYF. The CDR3 DNA follows: TGTGCCAGCAGTTACTCGGGACTAGCGGGGACCTACGAGCAGTACTTC.

The chain combines TRBV20-1 with TRBJ1-2, with D maybe TRBD1 (6 bases). The CDR3 sequence is 11 residues long. Germline assignment: CDR1 DFQATT and CDR2 SNEGSKA (reference sequence). V dropped 3 bases and J dropped 6 bases, with 8 bases sitting between them. In nucleotides, the CDR3 is TGCAGTGCTAGCCCAGGGGATGGCTACACCTTC. It codes for CSASPGDGYTF.

The chain uses TRBV6-2 or TRBV6-3 and TRBJ2-1; a weak D match, TRBD2 (5 bases). The V end was cut by 0 bases, the J end by 4 bases, with 10 bases between. Germline V lookup: CDR1 MNHEY, CDR2 SVGEGT. The CDR3 contains 15 residues. The CDR3 spells CASSYSGRVYNEQFF. The CDR3 DNA is TGTGCCAGCAGTTACTCAGGGCGGGTGTACAATGAGCAGTTCTTC.

The rearrangement joins TRBV5-1 to TRBJ2-5, with 7 bases aligning to TRBD1. Germline values: CDR1 SGHRS, CDR2 YFSETQ. This CDR3 is built from 15 residues. Unmatched junction bases numbered 6, after V lost 2 bases and J lost 2 bases. CDR3 nucleotides: TGCGCCAGCAGCTTCGCCGTGACAGGGCAAGAGACCCAGTACTTC. Translation gives CASSFAVTGQETQYF.

Points on this clone: This may come from a read error, since a much larger clone is one base off. Within the sample, other DNA sequences also encode this same CDR3. The rearrangement uses TRBV28 and TRBJ2-1; 7 bases fit TRBD1. The germline gives CDR1 MDHEN, CDR2 SYDVKM. This CDR3 is built from 15 residues. The CDR3 loop reads CASTSTGMMMNEQFF. The CDR3 DNA reads as TGCGCCAGCACCTCGACAGGGATGATGATGAATGAGCAGTTCTTC.

Within the sample, this clone is medium-sized. The chain couples TRBV27 to TRBJ2-3, with D tentatively TRBD2 (7 bases). The CDR3 has 16 amino acids. V was shortened by 2 bases and J by 4 bases, with 16 bases between the two germline ends. CDR1 is MNHEY and CDR2 is SMNVEV in the germline V gene (reference sequence). The CDR3 nucleotides read TGTGCCAGCAGTTTAGGGAGGGGGGGAGACCCAGATACGCAGTATTTT. This codes for CASSLGRGGDPDTQYF.

This clone was found many times. The chain joins TRBV9 to TRBJ2-1; 10 bases are shared with TRBD2. Germline values: CDR1 SGDLS, CDR2 YYNGEE. Trimming took 3 bases from V and 2 from J; bases not matched to a gene: 2. The CDR3 totals 15 residues. CDR3 amino acids: CASSGGLAPYNEQFF. The CDR3 nucleotides are TGTGCCAGCAGCGGGGGACTAGCGCCCTACAATGAGCAGTTCTTC.

This chain uses TRBV28 with TRBJ1-3; 8 bases line up with TRBD1. CDR3 size: 13 residues. The germline CDR1 and CDR2 sequences are MDHEN and SYDVKM. Trimming at V came to 4 bases and at J to 4 bases, leaving 0 bases not matched to a gene. The chain's CDR3 is CASSWDRGNTIYF. The DNA for the CDR3 is TGTGCCAGCAGTTGGGACAGGGGAAACACCATATATTTT.

This clone was recorded a few times. The CDR3 sequence is CASRGGGRDYGYTF. The CDR3 region has the DNA TGTGCCAGCAGGGGCGGAGGGAGGGATTATGGCTACACCTTC. The V gene is TRBV12-3 or TRBV12-4, the J gene TRBJ1-2; unclear D gene. V was pared by 6 bases and J by 5 bases, with 16 bases between. CDR3 length: 14 amino acids.